Included here is one T cell receptor beta chain sequence, with context. Its specificity is not known. The data are from a study of cytomegalovirus exposure and HLA in healthy donors. Whole-study results and caveats: Subsequent analysis of the 120 or so validation repertoires found a tendency for first-cohort TCR clusters to co-occur. The investigators catalogued 164 TCR beta chains as cytomegalovirus-associated.

The V gene lost 3 bases and the J gene lost 4 bases, with 16 bases spanning the gap. The CDR3 has 15 amino acids. Germline V CDR1 and CDR2: SGDLS, YYNGEE. TCRdb keeps only in-frame clones here, not all; method: immunoSEQ multiplex PCR. The repertoire holds 180,000 or so clones, with more than 65% as singletons. The chain employs TRBV9 and TRBJ1-1, with D possibly matching TRBD1 (6 bases). The sample was PBMCs. The origin of this receptor is a woman aged 25 to 39 in good health and CMV-seropositive. CDR3 sequence: CASSDTRGWGTEAFF. The CDR3 region has the DNA TGTGCCAGCAGCGACACCAGGGGCTGGGGCACTGAAGCTTTCTTT.